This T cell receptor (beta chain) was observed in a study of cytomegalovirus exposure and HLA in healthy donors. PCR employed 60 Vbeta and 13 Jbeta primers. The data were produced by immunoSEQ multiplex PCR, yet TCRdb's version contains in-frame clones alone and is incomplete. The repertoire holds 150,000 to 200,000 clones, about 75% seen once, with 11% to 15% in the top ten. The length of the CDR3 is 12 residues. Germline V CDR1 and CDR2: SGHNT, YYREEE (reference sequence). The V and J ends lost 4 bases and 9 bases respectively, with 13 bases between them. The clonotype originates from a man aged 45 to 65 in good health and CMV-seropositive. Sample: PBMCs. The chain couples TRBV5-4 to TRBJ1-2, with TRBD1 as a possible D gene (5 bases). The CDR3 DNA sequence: TGTGCCAGCAGCCCCAGGGAAGGGCGCTACACCTTC. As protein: CASSPREGRYTF.